The 19 T cell receptor beta chains reported below all come from one sample, sequenced in a study of vaccination and CD4 T cells after COVID-19. Their antigens remain unidentified. Researchers used the Oncomine TCR Beta short-read assay to sequence DNA from cultured CD4+ T cells. Each CDR3 protein gets one entry after TCRdb re-called the PCR reads with MiXCR. The sample has 7,000 to 8,500 distinct CDR3 sequences, less than 40% seen once; the top ten hold around 27%. Treatment: approximately nine-day PBMC culture with coronavirus spike peptide pools or control peptides (ViraFEST assay). CD4+ T lymphocytes from the unexposed donor were collected before the COVID-19 pandemic (2011-2018). Sequences were obtained from CD4+ T cells from blood, cultured in vitro. The receptors were sampled from a human donor in good health.

The V call is TRBV6-1, the J call TRBJ1-5, with D hard to call. The CDR3 is 16 residues long. CDR1 MNHNS and CDR2 SASEGT come from the germline V gene. Trimming shortened V by 4 bases and J by 2 bases, and 15 bases separated the two germline ends. The CDR3 nucleotides read TGTGCCAGCAGTGGGTTAAGTGGATTTGGCAATCAGCCCCAGCATTTT. It specifies CASSGLSGFGNQPQHF.

This clonotype has more than one count but fewer than ten. The chain recombines TRBV20-1 with TRBJ2-5; TRBD2 agrees at 16 bases. CDR3 length: 16 residues. Losses at the gene ends were 5 bases for V and 2 bases for J; bases not matched to a gene: 5. Germline values: CDR1 DFQATT, CDR2 SNEGSKA (reference sequence). CDR3 sequence: CSARGLAGGIQETQYF. CDR3 bases: TGCAGTGCTCGGGGACTAGCGGGGGGGATACAAGAGACCCAGTACTTC.

The chain joins TRBV6-4 to TRBJ2-3, with D possibly TRBD2 on 7 matching bases. Deletions cut 0 bases from V and 1 base from J, with 14 bases between. The CDR3 spans 17 residues. Germline CDR1 is MRHNA and CDR2 is SNTAGT. As DNA, the CDR3 is TGTGCCAGCAGTGACTCCCCGGGGGGCCGGGGCACAGATACGCAGTATTTT. This gives the protein CASSDSPGGRGTDTQYF.

This clonotype came up a few times. The chain links TRBV5-6 to TRBJ1-1; a weak D match, TRBD1 (6 bases). The germline V and J ends were trimmed by 4 bases and 4 bases, with 17 bases remaining between them. Germline loops: CDR1 SGHDT, CDR2 YYEEEE. The CDR3 runs to 15 residues. The CDR3, as DNA: TGTGCCAGCAGCCCTCTAGGGGGGGCAAGCACTGAAGCTTTCTTT. Its translation is CASSPLGGASTEAFF.

This clonotype showed up just a few times. J is TRBJ1-5 and V is TRBV20-1; D not certain. This CDR3 region has 13 residues. CDR1 is DFQATT and CDR2 is SNEGSKA in the germline V gene (reference sequence). V was shortened by 5 bases and J by 4 bases, with 12 bases between the two germline ends. The CDR3 DNA reads TGCAGTGCTGGCCTACTTAGAAATCAGCCCCAGCATTTT. Translating it yields CSAGLLRNQPQHF.

The V and J genes are TRBV7-2 and TRBJ2-7; TRBD1 matches at 9 bases. The CDR3 is made up of 16 amino acids. V gave up 5 bases and J gave up 0 bases; unmatched junction bases: 8. Germline CDR1 is SGHTA and CDR2 is FQGNSA. As DNA, the CDR3 is TGTGCCAGCAGCGGCAGACAGGGGGGGCCCTCCTACGAGCAGTACTTC. This encodes CASSGRQGGPSYEQYF. Combining the CDR3 with reference TRBV7-2 and TRBJ2-7 gives the whole variable domain GAGVSQSPSNKVTEKGKDVELRCDPISGHTALYWYRQSLGQGLEFLIYFQGNSAPDKSGLPSDRFSAERTGGSVSTLTIQRTQQEDSAVYLCASSGRQGGPSYEQYFGPGTRLTVT.

The rearrangement links TRBV5-1 to TRBJ2-6, with D perhaps matching TRBD1 (5 bases). CDR1 and CDR2 from the germline V gene are SGHRS and YFSETQ. Trimming shortened V by 0 bases and J by 4 bases, and 8 bases separated the two germline ends. The CDR3 extends over 15 amino acids. The CDR3 DNA reads TGCGCCAGCAGCTTGGAGGGGTCCGGGGCCAACGTCCTGACTTTC. Protein product: CASSLEGSGANVLTF.

This clonotype occurred a few times. This rearrangement joins TRBV19 to TRBJ1-1; TRBD1 matches at 10 bases. Germline loops: CDR1 LNHDA, CDR2 SQIVND (reference sequence). This CDR3 spans 14 amino acids. Trimming at V came to 9 bases and at J to 10 bases, leaving 14 bases not matched to a gene. CDR3 sequence: CASLPGQGWATAFF. The CDR3 DNA reads as TGTGCCAGCCTACCGGGACAGGGGTGGGCTACAGCTTTCTTT.

This clonotype was counted between two and nine times. J is TRBJ1-1 and V is TRBV18; a possible D gene is TRBD1 (5 bases). V lost 3 bases, J lost 11 bases, and 16 bases lay in between. The CDR3 has 13 amino acids. Germline-derived CDR1 and CDR2 are KGHSH and LQKENI. The CDR3 here is CASSPRPGVEAFF. CDR3 coding DNA: TGTGCCAGCTCACCTAGGCCGGGGGTCGAGGCTTTCTTT.

This rearrangement joins TRBV20-1 to TRBJ1-2, with 7 bases fitting TRBD1. This CDR3 is built from 15 residues. Germline V gene lookup returns CDR1 DFQATT and CDR2 SNEGSKA (reference sequence). V shed 0 bases, J shed 7 bases, and the junction held 11 bases outside the gene matches. CDR3 protein: CSARDPAGGNSGYTF. The CDR3 coding sequence is TGCAGTGCTAGAGATCCGGCAGGGGGGAATTCTGGCTACACCTTC.

The chain couples TRBV7-3 to TRBJ2-7, with TRBD1 identical over 12 bases. The CDR3 is 15 amino acids. The ends lost 1 base at V and 5 bases at J; junction bases unmatched: 3. Germline assignment: CDR1 SGHTA and CDR2 FQGTGA. This chain's CDR3 is CASSLMGQGANEQYF. CDR3 sequence (DNA): TGTGCCAGCAGCTTAATGGGACAGGGGGCGAACGAGCAGTACTTC.

This clonotype was observed a few times. The chain uses TRBV6-4 and TRBJ2-3; 14 positions agree with TRBD2. V shed 1 base, J shed 2 bases, and the junction held 5 bases outside the gene matches. CDR1 MRHNA and CDR2 SNTAGT come from the germline V gene. There are 18 residues in the CDR3. This chain's CDR3 is CASSDFETSGGATDTQYF. CDR3 in DNA: TGTGCCAGCAGTGACTTTGAGACTAGCGGGGGGGCCACAGATACGCAGTATTTT.

The chain links TRBV20-1 to TRBJ2-7; D is perhaps TRBD2 (5 bases). In germline, CDR1 is DFQATT, CDR2 SNEGSKA (reference sequence). V lost 4 bases and J lost 6, with 16 bases in between. This CDR3 is built from 13 residues. This CDR3 is CSATLRGGSEQYF. The CDR3 nucleotides read TGCAGTGCTACCCTACGCGGAGGTTCCGAGCAGTACTTC.

This clonotype appeared a few times. This chain uses TRBV6-5 with TRBJ1-2, with a possible D match to TRBD1 (6 bases). CDR1 and CDR2 from the germline V gene are MNHEY and SVGAGI. The CDR3 has 16 amino acids. V shed 2 bases and J shed 6 bases, with 19 bases lying between them. CDR3 nucleotides: TGTGCCAGCAGTTACCGGGACGCCTCACAGGGTGATGGCTACACCTTC. Translating gives CASSYRDASQGDGYTF.

This clonotype was seen a handful of times. The chain links TRBV2 to TRBJ1-5; maybe TRBD1 (6 bases). V shed 0 bases and J shed 6 bases, with 12 bases lying between them. The CDR3 contains 15 residues. The V gene's germline CDR1 is SNHLY and CDR2 FYNNEI. CDR3 coding DNA: TGTGCCAGCAGTGAAGCCAGTGGGACAAGTCAGCCCCAGCATTTT. The encoded protein is CASSEASGTSQPQHF.

This clonotype was seen more than once but under ten times. V and J are TRBV6-2 or TRBV6-3 and TRBJ1-5; 10 bases map to TRBD1. The germline V gene encodes CDR1 MNHEY and CDR2 SVGEGT. The junction had 6 bases not matched to a gene; V was cut back by 4 bases and J by 6 bases. The CDR3 length is 15 residues. This chain's CDR3 is CASSFDRGPSQPQHF. The DNA of the CDR3 is TGTGCCAGCAGTTTCGACAGGGGGCCGAGTCAGCCCCAGCATTTT.

The V gene is TRBV6-4, the J gene TRBJ2-2; D is possibly TRBD1 or TRBD2 (5 bases each). The CDR3 has 13 residues. V shed 3 bases and J shed 3 bases, with 5 bases lying between them. CDR1 is MRHNA, CDR2 SNTAGT, per germline. The CDR3 DNA sequence: TGTGCCAGCAGTGAGGGGGACACCGGGGAGCTGTTTTTT. Translating gives CASSEGDTGELFF.

The chain couples TRBV6-5 to TRBJ2-4, with D maybe TRBD2 (5 bases). The CDR3 is 15 residues long. The germline V gene encodes CDR1 MNHEY and CDR2 SVGAGI. Trimming pared 0 bases from V and 8 bases from J, leaving 14 bases between. CDR3 amino acids: CASSYSGVLGDIQYF. In DNA form, the CDR3 reads TGTGCCAGCAGTTACTCCGGGGTCCTGGGAGACATTCAGTACTTC.

On this clonotype itself: The junction departs from germline at one end; a sequencing error may be responsible. The rearrangement links TRBV6-5 to TRBJ1-1; D unclear. The CDR3 is 13 amino acids. Germline CDR1 reads MNHEY; CDR2 reads SVGAGI. This chain's CDR3 is CAGSFFEETEAFF. The CDR3 DNA follows: TGTGCCGGCAGTTTCTTCGAGGAGACTGAAGCTTTCTTT.